The sequence of this T cell receptor beta chain was determined in a study of CD8 T cells in Susac syndrome. Broader study findings: The study acknowledged a relatively small number of individuals in its TCR sequencing and HLA analysis.

The RNA, roughly 0.5 to 1 ug, was put through reverse transcription using random hexamers. immunoSEQ multiplex PCR amplified TCR beta CDR3 across 54 Vbeta, 13 Jbeta. One entry per CDR3 protein results from TCRdb running MiXCR on the immunoSEQ multiplex PCR reads. Of about 210,000 distinct CDR3 sequences listed, approximately 95% are singletons. Trimming removed 2 bases from V and 9 bases from J; junction bases left unmatched: 7. Germline values: CDR1 SQVTM, CDR2 ANQGSEA. The CDR3 consists of 14 residues. The study sequenced TCR beta in blood CD8+ and CD4+ T cells. To note about this clonotype: Its antigen is not identified.

This sequence joins TRBV29-1 and TRBJ2-1, with 10 bases that match TRBD1. Source material: CD4+ T cells from PBMCs. This receptor was identified in a human donor with multiple sclerosis. The CDR3 sequence is CSVERDRGPGEQFF. CDR3 bases: TGCAGCGTTGAACGAGACAGGGGGCCGGGTGAGCAGTTCTTC.